A single sample gave rise to the 18 T cell receptor beta chains below, sequenced in a study of T cells in localized non-small cell lung cancer. Method: immunoSEQ multiplex PCR; TCRdb's copy keeps in-frame clones and lacks some. The sample consists of about 27,000 clones, less than 90% of them appearing once. This specimen consisted of peripheral blood, obtained before any cancer treatment. These receptors originate from a female donor over 55 with stage II squamous cell lung carcinoma.

The genes are TRBV11-2 and TRBJ2-6; 10 positions agree with TRBD1. Trimming at V came to 5 bases and at J to 1 base, leaving 8 bases not matched to a gene. Germline CDR1 SGHAT, CDR2 FQNNGV. CDR3 length: 18 amino acids. DNA of the CDR3: TGTGCCAGCAGCCCCCGGAGACAGGGGGCGTCTGGGGCCAACGTCCTGACTTTC. It codes for CASSPRRQGASGANVLTF.

The V and J genes are TRBV6-6 and TRBJ2-7, with a possible D match to TRBD1 (5 bases). The V end was cut by 7 bases, the J end by 1 base, with 14 bases between. Germline V CDR1 and CDR2: MNHNY, SVGAGI (reference sequence). The CDR3 loop spans 14 amino acids. CDR3 residues: CASNSQGGSYEQYF. The CDR3 coding sequence is TGTGCCAGCAACTCCCAGGGTGGATCCTACGAGCAGTACTTC.

This clone was seen only a few times. V gene TRBV2 combines with J gene TRBJ1-1; 9 bases are a match to TRBD1. J lost 1 base, V lost 2 bases, and 8 bases had no gene match. In germline, CDR1 is SNHLY, CDR2 FYNNEI. The CDR3 loop spans 17 amino acids. The DNA of the CDR3 is TGTGCCAGCAGTGAAAAGGTGCCGGGACAGGGGAACACTGAAGCTTTCTTT. Encoded protein: CASSEKVPGQGNTEAFF.

The chain couples TRBV28 to TRBJ1-1, with 7 bases matching TRBD1. Germline assignment: CDR1 MDHEN and CDR2 SYDVKM. The J segment lost 5 bases and the V segment lost 9 bases, leaving 6 bases of the junction unmatched. This CDR3 has 12 residues. The CDR3 coding sequence is TGTGCCAGTCGACAGGGCACAACTGAAGCTTTCTTT. Its translation is CASRQGTTEAFF.

This clone appeared a few times. The chain combines TRBV29-1 with TRBJ1-1; D gene uncertain. V was cut by 6 bases and J by 1 base, with 15 bases left in between. Germline assignment: CDR1 SQVTM and CDR2 ANQGSEA. The CDR3 contains 14 residues. The CDR3 nucleotides are TGCAGCGTCCTCGGTTGGGCCGGGAACACTGAAGCTTTCTTT. Amino acids: CSVLGWAGNTEAFF.

The rearrangement joins TRBV10-3 to TRBJ2-3, with 11 bases aligning to TRBD2. This CDR3 is 14 amino acids long. Per the germline V gene, CDR1 is ENHRY and CDR2 is SYGVKD. V lost 9 bases to trimming and J lost 3 bases; unmatched junction nucleotides: 5. The CDR3 nucleotides read TGTGCCATTAGCGGGGGGGCCCGTACAGATACGCAGTATTTT. The encoded protein is CAISGGARTDTQYF.

V is TRBV30 and J is TRBJ1-3; no firm D call. CDR1 is GTSNPN, CDR2 SVGIG, per germline (reference sequence). V was pared by 0 bases and J by 3 bases, with 3 bases between. The CDR3 spans 12 residues. CDR3 in DNA: TGTGCCTGGAGTGTCAGTGGAAACACCATATATTTT. It specifies CAWSVSGNTIYF.

The chain employs TRBV6-1 and TRBJ1-4; 9 nucleotides agree with TRBD1. The CDR3 runs 15 residues. V was pared by 8 bases and J by 7 bases, with 11 bases of the junction left unmatched. CDR1 is MNHNS and CDR2 is SASEGT in the germline V gene. The CDR3 bases are TGTGCCAGCGGCGAGTACAGGGGGCGAACTGAAAAACTGTTTTTT. This encodes CASGEYRGRTEKLFF.

This clone was detected once. This chain connects TRBV19 to TRBJ2-5, with D uncertain. The J call may be incorrect, as the DNA end agrees better with TRBJ2-7. The germline V gene encodes CDR1 LNHDA and CDR2 SQIVND (reference sequence). The length of the CDR3 is 13 residues. CDR3 residues: CASSRAGTYEQYF. In nucleotides, the CDR3 is TGTGCCAGTAGTAGGGCCGGCACCTACGAGCAGTACTTC.

This clone was counted a few times. The chain joins TRBV6-5 to TRBJ2-1, with 13 bases aligning to TRBD2. The CDR3 has 15 amino acids. Germline loops: CDR1 MNHEY, CDR2 SVGAGI. V lost 5 bases and J lost 10; bases outside the gene matches: 8. The CDR3 reads CASSATGLAGKEQFF. The CDR3 coding sequence is TGTGCCAGCAGTGCCACGGGACTAGCGGGAAAAGAGCAGTTCTTC.

This chain connects TRBV5-1 to TRBJ2-2, with TRBD1 as a possible D gene (6 bases). The length of the CDR3 is 15 residues. V gave up 0 bases and J gave up 3 bases, with 9 bases separating them. Per germline, CDR1 SGHRS and CDR2 YFSETQ. The CDR3 region has the DNA TGCGCCAGCAGCTTGGTGGGGGCGGACACCGGGGAGCTGTTTTTT. Its protein product is CASSLVGADTGELFF.

The chain links TRBV7-7 to TRBJ2-5; D gene uncertain. The CDR3 is 13 amino acids. The germline CDR1 and CDR2 sequences are SSHAT and FNYEAQ (reference sequence). Trimming removed 1 base from V and 5 bases from J, with 8 bases in between. The DNA for the CDR3 is TGTGCCAGCAGCTTAGTAGTGTTTGAGACCCAGTACTTC. This sequence encodes CASSLVVFETQYF.

The chain carries TRBV6-1 and TRBJ1-2, with D perhaps TRBD1 (6 bases). The CDR3 is 16 residues long. Trimming shortened V by 2 bases and J by 2 bases, and 15 bases separated the two germline ends. Germline V gene sequence: CDR1 MNHNS, CDR2 SASEGT. This CDR3 is CASSESGQLGNYGYTF. The CDR3 bases are TGTGCCAGCAGTGAATCTGGACAGTTAGGAAACTATGGCTACACCTTC.

This chain connects TRBV6-5 to TRBJ1-1; unclear D gene. The CDR3 runs to 12 residues. Trimming left V 2 bases short and J 9 bases short, with 10 bases between. The germline V gene has CDR1 MNHEY and CDR2 SVGAGI. The CDR3 sequence is CASSYKGGKAFF. The CDR3 DNA follows: TGTGCCAGCAGTTACAAGGGAGGTAAAGCTTTCTTT.

The chain uses TRBV29-1 and TRBJ1-4, with D unresolved. The CDR3 consists of 12 residues. CDR1 and CDR2 from the germline V gene are SQVTM and ANQGSEA. V was pared by 4 bases and J by 3 bases, with 6 bases between. The CDR3 loop is CSVVLPNEKLFF. The DNA of the CDR3 is TGCAGCGTTGTTCTTCCTAATGAAAAACTGTTTTTT.

This clone was observed a handful of times. This chain links TRBV7-9 with TRBJ2-7; 10 bases are shared with TRBD1. V was pared by 4 bases and J by 3 bases, with 3 bases of the junction left unmatched. Looked up from germline, CDR1 is SEHNR and CDR2 is FQNEAQ (reference sequence). The CDR3 has 14 residues. The CDR3 reads CASSSRTGGYEQYF. CDR3 nucleotide sequence: TGTGCCAGCAGCTCCCGGACAGGGGGCTACGAGCAGTACTTC.

This clone was detected only once. The chain joins TRBV5-5 to TRBJ2-2, with 9 bases fitting TRBD1. The CDR3 extends over 15 amino acids. Germline CDR1 SGHKS, CDR2 YYEKEE (reference sequence). V shed 3 bases and J 5 bases; nucleotides not matched to a gene: 5. CDR3 DNA sequence: TGTGCCAGCAGCTCGACCGGGACAGGGACCGGGGAGCTGTTTTTT. Its protein is CASSSTGTGTGELFF.

The chain combines TRBV2 with TRBJ2-5; either TRBD1 or TRBD2 may fit D (5 bases each). The CDR3 runs to 12 residues. V gave up 4 bases and J gave up 2 bases, with 5 bases separating them. CDR1 and CDR2 (germline): SNHLY, FYNNEI. CDR3 bases: TGTGCCAGCAGTGGGGGGCAAGAGACCCAGTACTTC. Protein: CASSGGQETQYF.